This passage covers 19 T cell receptor beta chains from one sample sequenced in a study of T-cell memory formation after mild COVID-19. MiXCR, run by TCRdb on the 5' RACE reads, gives a single entry per CDR3 protein. The table lists hundreds of thousands of distinct CDR3 sequences, approximately 18% of them singletons. Sequencing used PBMCs or a T cell subset sorted from them (not recorded which). These receptor sequences come from an adult woman who had mild COVID-19 (a few samples of this study predate the infection). Cell type and time point are not known.

The table lists this clonotype with a few counts. This sequence joins TRBV27 and TRBJ1-6; D not certain. V dropped 2 bases and J dropped 7 bases, with 9 bases sitting between them. The CDR3 consists of 14 residues. Germline V gene data show CDR1 as MNHEY and CDR2 as SMNVEV (reference sequence). The CDR3 DNA reads as TGTGCCAGCAGTTTAATTCGTCAGAATTCACCCCTCCACTTT. Translation: CASSLIRQNSPLHF.

This clonotype came up a few times. This chain joins TRBV7-9 and TRBJ2-1, with 9 bases identical to TRBD2. V gave up 3 bases and J gave up 7 bases; unmatched junction bases: 7. This CDR3 contains 15 residues. Germline V lookup: CDR1 SEHNR, CDR2 FQNEAQ (reference sequence). The CDR3 DNA sequence: TGTGCCAGCAGCTTCGGGCTAGCGGGAAAAAATGAGCAGTTCTTC. Residues: CASSFGLAGKNEQFF.

This clonotype was counted a few times. The rearrangement joins TRBV7-2 to TRBJ1-2; D is perhaps TRBD1 (5 bases). This CDR3 has 16 residues. Germline V gives CDR1 SGHTA, CDR2 FQGNSA. The V end lost 4 bases, the J end lost 2 bases, and 17 bases lay between the germline ends. CDR3 sequence: CASSYPSQGTNYGYTF. The CDR3 coding sequence is TGTGCCAGCAGCTATCCATCGCAGGGTACCAACTATGGCTACACCTTC.

The chain recombines TRBV5-1 with TRBJ2-3; 9 bases agree with TRBD2. The CDR3 has 14 amino acids. Germline lookup yields CDR1 SGHRS and CDR2 YFSETQ. Germline trimming cut 9 bases from V and 5 bases from J; bases unmatched to any gene: 10. The CDR3 reads CATSAGGHGDTQYF. CDR3 nucleotides: TGCGCCACCTCGGCGGGGGGGCATGGAGATACGCAGTATTTT.

This chain joins TRBV19 and TRBJ1-5, with TRBD1 as a possible D gene (6 bases). The CDR3 loop spans 17 amino acids. CDR1 LNHDA and CDR2 SQIVND come from the germline V gene (reference sequence). The V and J ends lost 3 bases and 1 base respectively, with 16 bases between them. The CDR3 coding sequence is TGTGCCAGTAGTATCAAGTTTACCAGGGGCAGCAATCAGCCCCAGCATTTT. Its protein is CASSIKFTRGSNQPQHF.

This chain links TRBV7-8 with TRBJ2-1, with unresolved D. Deletions cut 3 bases from V and 1 base from J, with 10 bases between. This CDR3 is 15 amino acids long. Germline V CDR1 and CDR2: SGHVS, FQNEAQ. For the CDR3, the DNA is TGTGCCAGCAGCTTGAAAAAGGGTTCCTACAATGAGCAGTTCTTC. Its translation: CASSLKKGSYNEQFF.

The chain is built from TRBV5-1 and TRBJ2-6, with 8 bases matching TRBD1. The CDR3 consists of 15 residues. The J segment lost 4 bases and the V segment lost 4 bases, leaving 4 bases of the junction unmatched. Germline CDR1 SGHRS, CDR2 YFSETQ. The CDR3 sequence: CASSLTGDGANVLTF. The CDR3 DNA sequence: TGCGCCAGCAGCCTGACAGGGGACGGGGCCAACGTCCTGACTTTC.

The CDR3: CASSELRLASSEQFF. In DNA, the CDR3 is TGTGCCAGCAGTGAATTAAGGCTAGCGTCTTCTGAGCAGTTCTTC. V usage is TRBV25-1 and J usage is TRBJ2-1; maybe TRBD2 (6 bases). This CDR3 has 15 residues. Trimming left V 1 base short and J 9 bases short, with 16 bases between. Germline V gene data show CDR1 as MGHDK and CDR2 as SYGVNS.

This clonotype was counted between two and nine times. The V call is TRBV12-3 or TRBV12-4, the J call TRBJ2-3, with TRBD2 matching over 11 bases. The CDR3 extends over 17 amino acids. V lost 0 bases and J lost 4; bases outside the gene matches: 6. The CDR3 DNA reads TGTGCCAGCAGTTTAGCCCCCCTAGCGGGGGGATCAGATACGCAGTATTTT. This translates into CASSLAPLAGGSDTQYF.

This sequence joins TRBV5-1 and TRBJ2-2; unclear D gene. V shed 0 bases and J shed 3 bases, with 9 bases lying between them. This CDR3 spans 15 amino acids. CDR1 SGHRS and CDR2 YFSETQ come from the germline V gene. The CDR3 nucleotides are TGCGCCAGCAGCTTGGGGACCTTGGACACCGGGGAGCTGTTTTTT. Translation gives CASSLGTLDTGELFF.

The chain couples TRBV4-1 to TRBJ1-2, with 10 bases that match TRBD1. With V trimmed by 7 bases and J by 4 bases, 9 bases remained unmatched. The germline gives CDR1 MGHRA, CDR2 YSYEKL. This CDR3 has 15 residues. The CDR3 DNA reads TGCGCCAGCACCGACCGGGACAGGGGAACCTATGGCTACACCTTC. This translates into CASTDRDRGTYGYTF.

V gene TRBV3-1 combines with J gene TRBJ1-1; a possible D gene is TRBD1 (5 bases). This CDR3 is built from 14 residues. V was clipped by 6 bases and J by 1 base, with 12 bases between them. The V gene's germline CDR1 is LGHDT and CDR2 YNNKEL (reference sequence). In DNA, the CDR3 is TGTGCCAGCAGTAGCTCTGACAGGAACACTGAAGCTTTCTTT. As protein: CASSSSDRNTEAFF.

This clonotype was seen many times. CDR3 protein: CASSNRQGYNEQFF. CDR3 nucleotide sequence: TGTGCCAGCAGCAACCGACAGGGTTACAATGAGCAGTTCTTC. The rearrangement uses TRBV7-2 and TRBJ2-1, with TRBD1 identical over 7 bases. J lost 4 bases, V lost 5 bases, and 5 bases had no gene match. The germline gives CDR1 SGHTA, CDR2 FQGNSA. The CDR3 is 14 amino acids. Supplemented by reference TRBV7-2 and TRBJ2-1, the full variable domain reads GAGVSQSPSNKVTEKGKDVELRCDPISGHTALYWYRQSLGQGLEFLIYFQGNSAPDKSGLPSDRFSAERTGGSVSTLTIQRTQQEDSAVYLCASSNRQGYNEQFFGPGTRLTVL.

The chain carries TRBV15 and TRBJ2-7; 10 bases are shared with TRBD2. The CDR3 runs 16 residues. V shed 1 base, J shed 1 base, and the junction held 4 bases outside the gene matches. CDR1 is LNHNV, CDR2 YYDKDF, per germline (reference sequence). DNA of the CDR3: TGTGCCACCAGCAGAGTCGGTAGCGGGGGGTCCTACGAGCAGTACTTC. Its translation is CATSRVGSGGSYEQYF.

Written as DNA, the CDR3 is TGTGCCAGCACCGCAAGTAGTGTCACCGGGGAGCTGTTTTTT. Protein product: CASTASSVTGELFF. The chain is built from TRBV7-9 and TRBJ2-2; D ambiguous. Germline V lookup: CDR1 SEHNR, CDR2 FQNEAQ (reference sequence). There are 14 residues in the CDR3. Deletions cut 7 bases from V and 4 bases from J, with 13 bases between.

This clonotype has only a few counts. The V call is TRBV5-1, the J call TRBJ2-3; TRBD2 matches 7 bases. CDR3 length: 16 residues. With 0 bases clipped from V and 2 bases from J, the junction kept 6 bases outside the gene matches. Germline CDR1 SGHRS, CDR2 YFSETQ. CDR3 loop: CASSLGWAGVTDTQYF. The CDR3 DNA reads as TGCGCCAGCAGCTTGGGATGGGCGGGGGTCACAGATACGCAGTATTTT.

V gene TRBV5-1 combines with J gene TRBJ1-2, with D possibly TRBD1 on 5 matching bases. Germline V gene data show CDR1 as SGHRS and CDR2 as YFSETQ. There are 15 residues in the CDR3. Trimming cost V 2 bases and J 8 bases, with 19 bases left between them. The CDR3 protein is CASSFTRASSGGYTF. CDR3 DNA: TGCGCCAGCAGCTTTACCAGGGCGTCATCGGGGGGCTACACCTTC.

The sample holds many counts of this clonotype. The rearrangement uses TRBV9 and TRBJ2-2; 9 nucleotides line up with TRBD1. The CDR3 loop spans 16 amino acids. Germline V gives CDR1 SGDLS, CDR2 YYNGEE. The junction had 5 bases not matched to a gene; V was cut back by 4 bases and J by 1 base. The CDR3 protein is CASSPEGQGNTGELFF. In DNA form, the CDR3 reads TGTGCCAGCAGCCCAGAGGGACAGGGGAACACCGGGGAGCTGTTTTTT.

The genes are TRBV5-6 and TRBJ1-5; D is unclear. Germline V gene sequence: CDR1 SGHDT, CDR2 YYEEEE. CDR3 size: 14 residues. Trimming left V 1 base short and J 1 base short, with 6 bases between. CDR3 coding DNA: TGTGCCAGCAGCTTGCTATTAAGCAATCAGCCCCAGCATTTT. Protein product: CASSLLLSNQPQHF.